This is a list of T cell receptor beta chains from one sample in a study of brain T cells in children with intractable seizures. Clones were sequenced by immunoSEQ multiplex PCR, and TCRdb holds only the in-frame ones, with some missing. The table includes 60,000 to 85,000 clones, under 95% detected once. The sequences come from peripheral blood, collected at surgery. These receptors all come from a boy under three years old with tuberous sclerosis and intractable seizures. Both conserved end residues are part of each CDR3. The D gene is left open where the match is weak. Rows give clone size only sometimes, using once, few, many, or a class for an expanded clone.

CASSLVGENAYEQYF TGTGCCAGCAGCTTAGTCGGCGAAAACGCCTACGAGCAGTACTTC TRBV7-6 - TRBJ2-7 -
CASSVEGVGETQYF TGTGCCAGCAGCGTAGAAGGGGTAGGGGAGACCCAGTACTTC TRBV9 - TRBJ2-5 -
CASSPGPGTDTQYF TGTGCCAGCAGCCCGGGACCAGGCACAGATACGCAGTATTTT TRBV6-2/TRBV6-3 - TRBJ2-3 -
CASSQDTGKRNTIYF TGTGCCAGCAGCCAAGATACCGGAAAGAGAAACACCATATATTTT TRBV3-1/TRBV3-2 - TRBJ1-3 -
CASSLAAGGSYEQYF TGTGCCAGCAGCTTAGCGGCAGGGGGCTCCTACGAGCAGTACTTC TRBV27 - TRBJ2-7 -
CASSGSPGSETQYF TGTGCCAGCAGCGGCTCGCCCGGGTCGGAGACCCAGTACTTC TRBV9 - TRBJ2-5 once
CASTPIPHRYGYTF TGTGCCAGTACCCCGATACCTCATCGGTATGGCTACACCTTC TRBV19 - TRBJ1-2 -
CAWRQSYGYTF TGTGCCTGGAGGCAGTCCTATGGCTACACCTTC TRBV30 - TRBJ1-2 -
CAWSVRDRGGTYEQYF TGTGCCTGGAGTGTACGGGACAGGGGTGGGACCTACGAGCAGTACTTC TRBV30 TRBD1 TRBJ2-7 -
CASSDRGRAPNTEAFF TGTGCCAGCAGTGACAGGGGGCGAGCTCCGAACACTGAAGCTTTCTTT TRBV6-1 TRBD1 TRBJ1-1 -
CAISDPREIDYGYTF TGTGCCATCAGTGACCCGAGGGAGATTGACTATGGCTACACCTTC TRBV10-3 - TRBJ1-2 -
CAWSDRGTYEQYF TGTGCCTGGAGTGACAGGGGAACCTACGAGCAGTACTTC TRBV30 TRBD1 TRBJ2-7 few
CASSDRTRGLGDEQFF TGTGCCAGCAGTGATAGGACTAGGGGGCTTGGCGATGAGCAGTTCTTC TRBV6-2/TRBV6-3 - TRBJ2-1 -
CASSQVWGVPRDIRNTEAFF TGTGCCAGCAGCCAAGTCTGGGGGGTGCCGAGGGACATTAGGAACACTGAAGCTTTCTTT TRBV3-1/TRBV3-2 - TRBJ1-1 once
CASSDSWGRNTEAFF TGTGCCAGCAGTGACTCCTGGGGCAGGAACACTGAAGCTTTCTTT TRBV6-4 - TRBJ1-1 -
CASTARSDRANQPQHF TGTGCCAGTACCGCCCGATCCGACAGGGCCAATCAGCCCCAGCATTTT TRBV19 TRBD1 TRBJ1-5 -
CASSERSYNEQFF TGTGCCAGCAGTGAGCGCTCCTACAATGAGCAGTTCTTC TRBV2 - TRBJ2-1 once
CASVGGTEAFF TGTGCCAGCGTAGGTGGGACTGAAGCTTTCTTT TRBV2 - TRBJ1-1 -
CASGLTGEYQPQHF TGTGCCAGTGGCCTGACAGGTGAATATCAGCCCCAGCATTTT TRBV19 - TRBJ1-5 -
CASRPFELAGRETQYF TGTGCCAGTAGACCTTTTGAACTAGCGGGACGGGAGACCCAGTACTTC TRBV19 TRBD2 TRBJ2-5 -
CASSPQEGGYEQYF TGTGCCAGCTCACCCCAGGAAGGGGGCTACGAGCAGTACTTC TRBV18 - TRBJ2-7 -
CASSCFCGPLGGETQYF TGTGCCAGCAGCTGCTTCTGCGGACCCTTAGGGGGAGAGACCCAGTACTTC TRBV9 - TRBJ2-5 -
CASSLTSGKYEQFF TGTGCCAGCAGCTTGACTAGCGGGAAGTATGAGCAGTTCTTC TRBV5-4 TRBD2 TRBJ2-1 -
CAWSVTGTGAPAFF TGTGCCTGGAGTGTAACCGGGACAGGGGCTCCAGCTTTCTTT TRBV30 TRBD1 TRBJ1-1 -
CASSPWDTGANVLTF TGTGCCAGCAGCCCCTGGGACACTGGGGCCAACGTCCTGACTTTC TRBV27 - TRBJ2-6 -
CASSPGRTEAFF TGTGCCAGCAGCCCGGGAAGAACTGAAGCTTTCTTT TRBV5-6 - TRBJ1-1 few
CASSPPGLAGTRTDTQYF TGTGCCAGCAGCCCGCCGGGACTAGCGGGAACCCGCACAGATACGCAGTATTTT TRBV5-4 TRBD2 TRBJ2-3 -
CASSLARDGRELFF TGTGCCAGCAGCTTAGCCCGTGACGGCAGAGAACTGTTTTTT TRBV7-9 - TRBJ1-4 once
CASSQGLAGGLLFYEQYF TGTGCCAGCAGCCAGGGACTAGCGGGGGGGCTCCTTTTCTACGAGCAGTACTTC TRBV7-2 TRBD2 TRBJ2-7 -
CATRRQGQENTEAFF TGTGCCACCAGGCGACAGGGACAGGAGAACACTGAAGCTTTCTTT TRBV10-3 TRBD1 TRBJ1-1 few
CASGWDGAEAFF TGTGCCAGTGGATGGGACGGCGCTGAAGCTTTCTTT TRBV19 - TRBJ1-1 -
CASSVGTTNTEAFF TGTGCCAGCAGCGTAGGGACAACGAACACTGAAGCTTTCTTT TRBV9 - TRBJ1-1 -
CASRDIEKLFF TGTGCCAGCAGAGACATCGAAAAACTGTTTTTT TRBV27 - TRBJ1-4 -
CASSLVPRSVSGANVLTF TGTGCCAGCAGCTTAGTCCCCAGGTCGGTATCTGGGGCCAACGTCCTGACTTTC TRBV11-3 - TRBJ2-6 -
CASSLKSVGSAQYF TGTGCCAGCAGCCTTAAGTCTGTCGGGTCGGCCCAGTACTTC TRBV7-9 - TRBJ2-5 -
CASSLHGGGQETQYF TGTGCCAGCAGCTTACACGGCGGGGGCCAAGAGACCCAGTACTTC TRBV13 TRBD2 TRBJ2-5 -
CASSLTGRMAEETQYF TGTGCCAGCAGCTTAACAGGACGCATGGCAGAAGAGACCCAGTACTTC TRBV13 - TRBJ2-5 -
CASSQELIQGLNTEAFF TGTGCCAGCAGCCAAGAACTAATACAGGGGTTGAACACTGAAGCTTTCTTT TRBV4-2 TRBD1 TRBJ1-1 -
CASSIRTGFNSPLHF TGTGCCAGTAGTATTAGGACAGGGTTTAATTCACCCCTCCACTTT TRBV19 TRBD1 TRBJ1-6 -
CASSFRLEEETQYF TGTGCCAGCAGCTTCCGACTTGAAGAGGAGACCCAGTACTTC TRBV3-1/TRBV3-2 - TRBJ2-5 -
CASSLGTGANVLTF TGTGCCAGCAGTTTGGGGACTGGGGCCAACGTCCTGACTTTC TRBV27 - TRBJ2-6 -
CASSVKGNIQYF TGTGCCAGCAGCGTAAAGGGGAACATTCAGTACTTC TRBV5-4 - TRBJ2-4 -
CASSIPGGLNSPLHF TGTGCCAGTAGCATTCCCGGGGGATTAAATTCACCCCTCCACTTT TRBV19 - TRBJ1-6 -
CASSLLGQASGNTIYF TGTGCCAGCAGTCTACTCGGACAGGCCTCTGGAAACACCATATATTTT TRBV27 TRBD1 TRBJ1-3 -
CASSQIGRETQYF TGTGCCAGCAGTCAGATAGGGCGAGAGACCCAGTACTTC TRBV6-5 - TRBJ2-5 -
CATSRDRVFVAWGETQYF TGTGCCACCAGCAGAGATCGTGTTTTCGTGGCATGGGGGGAGACCCAGTACTTC TRBV15 - TRBJ2-5 -
CASSYSGQRNQPQHF TGTGCCAGCAGTTACTCGGGACAGCGCAATCAGCCCCAGCATTTT TRBV6-5 TRBD1 TRBJ1-5 few
CASSQRGGDNTGELFF TGTGCCAGCAGCCAGAGAGGCGGGGATAACACCGGGGAGCTGTTTTTT TRBV7-9 - TRBJ2-2 few
CASSSGARFTEAFF TGTGCCAGCAGTAGCGGGGCGAGATTTACTGAAGCTTTCTTT TRBV2 - TRBJ1-1 medium-sized
CASSPEPLLWPHEQYF TGTGCCAGCAGCCCAGAACCCCTTCTTTGGCCCCACGAGCAGTACTTC TRBV4-2 - TRBJ2-7 -
CASSPSGTGISPLHF TGTGCCAGCAGTCCCTCCGGGACAGGGATTTCACCCCTCCACTTT TRBV6-5 TRBD1 TRBJ1-6 once
CAWTLGRVHGYTF TGTGCCTGGACCCTAGGAAGGGTACATGGCTACACCTTC TRBV30 - TRBJ1-2 -
CASSVSRGVPNGYTF TGTGCCAGCAGCGTATCCCGAGGGGTTCCCAATGGCTACACCTTC TRBV9 - TRBJ1-2 once
CASSTQTGGNQPQHF TGTGCCAGTAGTACACAGACAGGGGGCAATCAGCCCCAGCATTTT TRBV19 TRBD1 TRBJ1-5 -
CASSLSWKDTQYF TGTGCCAGCAGCTTAAGCTGGAAGGATACGCAGTATTTT TRBV7-3 - TRBJ2-3 once
CASSDRGDSNQPQHF TGTGCCAGTTCCGACAGGGGCGATAGCAATCAGCCCCAGCATTTT TRBV6-5 TRBD1 TRBJ1-5 few
CATSDTGGLPEQYF TGTGCCACCAGTGATACGGGAGGGCTTCCCGAGCAGTACTTC TRBV24-1 TRBD2 TRBJ2-7 -
CATSDLAGSSDTQYF TGTGCCACCAGTGATTTAGCGGGGTCGTCAGATACGCAGTATTTT TRBV24-1 TRBD2 TRBJ2-3 -
CASSRDRDTEAFF TGTGCCAGCAGCCGGGACAGGGACACTGAAGCTTTCTTT TRBV14 TRBD1 TRBJ1-1 -